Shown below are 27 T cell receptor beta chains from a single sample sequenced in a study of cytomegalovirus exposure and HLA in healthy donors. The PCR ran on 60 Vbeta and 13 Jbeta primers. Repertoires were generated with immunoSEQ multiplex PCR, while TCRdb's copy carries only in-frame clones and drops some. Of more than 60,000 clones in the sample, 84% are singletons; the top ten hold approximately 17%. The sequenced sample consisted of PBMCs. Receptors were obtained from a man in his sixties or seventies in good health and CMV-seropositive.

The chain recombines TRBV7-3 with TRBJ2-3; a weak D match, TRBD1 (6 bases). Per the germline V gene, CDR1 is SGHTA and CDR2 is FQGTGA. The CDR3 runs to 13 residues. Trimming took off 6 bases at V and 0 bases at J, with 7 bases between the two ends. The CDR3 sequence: CASSRGSTDTQYF. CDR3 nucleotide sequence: TGTGCCAGCAGTAGGGGGAGCACAGATACGCAGTATTTT.

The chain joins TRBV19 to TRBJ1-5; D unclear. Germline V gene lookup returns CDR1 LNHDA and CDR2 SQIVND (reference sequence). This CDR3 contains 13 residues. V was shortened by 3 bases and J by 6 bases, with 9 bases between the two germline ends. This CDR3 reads CASSMQVFQPQHF. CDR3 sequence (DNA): TGTGCCAGTAGTATGCAGGTCTTTCAGCCCCAGCATTTT.

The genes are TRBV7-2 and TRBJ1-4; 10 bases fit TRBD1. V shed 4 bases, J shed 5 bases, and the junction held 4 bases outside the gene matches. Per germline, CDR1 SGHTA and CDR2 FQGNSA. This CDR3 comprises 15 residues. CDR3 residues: CASSSTGGENEKLFF. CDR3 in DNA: TGTGCCAGCAGCTCGACAGGGGGCGAGAATGAAAAACTGTTTTTT. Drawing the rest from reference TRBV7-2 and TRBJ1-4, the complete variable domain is GAGVSQSPSNKVTEKGKDVELRCDPISGHTALYWYRQSLGQGLEFLIYFQGNSAPDKSGLPSDRFSAERTGGSVSTLTIQRTQQEDSAVYLCASSSTGGENEKLFFGSGTQLSVL.

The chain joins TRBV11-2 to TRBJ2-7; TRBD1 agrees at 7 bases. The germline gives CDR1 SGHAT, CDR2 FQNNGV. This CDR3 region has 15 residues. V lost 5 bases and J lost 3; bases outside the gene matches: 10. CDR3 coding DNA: TGTGCCAGCAGCCCCGTAGGACAGGTGCTCTACGAGCAGTACTTC. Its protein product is CASSPVGQVLYEQYF.

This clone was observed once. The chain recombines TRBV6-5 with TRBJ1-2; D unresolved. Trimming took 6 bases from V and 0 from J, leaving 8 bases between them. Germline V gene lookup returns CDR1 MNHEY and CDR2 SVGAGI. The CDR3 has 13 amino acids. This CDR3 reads CASRQSSNYGYTF. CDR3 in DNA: TGTGCCAGCAGACAGAGTTCTAACTATGGCTACACCTTC.

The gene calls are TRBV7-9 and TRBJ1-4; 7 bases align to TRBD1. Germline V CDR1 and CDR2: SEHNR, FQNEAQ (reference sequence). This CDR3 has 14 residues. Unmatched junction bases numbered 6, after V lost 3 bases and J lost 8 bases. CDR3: CASSFETGREKLFF. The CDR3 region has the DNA TGTGCCAGCAGCTTCGAGACAGGGAGGGAAAAACTGTTTTTT.

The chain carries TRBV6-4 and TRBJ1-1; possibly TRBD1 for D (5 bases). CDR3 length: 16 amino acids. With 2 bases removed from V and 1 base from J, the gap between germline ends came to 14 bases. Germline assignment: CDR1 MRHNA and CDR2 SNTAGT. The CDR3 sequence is CASSDRGPLQNTEAFF. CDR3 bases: TGTGCCAGCAGTGACAGGGGCCCTCTTCAGAACACTGAAGCTTTCTTT.

This chain's CDR3 is CASSLATGGSEQYF. In nucleotides, the CDR3 is TGTGCCAGCAGCTTAGCGACAGGGGGCTCCGAGCAGTACTTC. This sequence joins TRBV11-1 and TRBJ2-7; 10 bases are a match to TRBD1. Germline trimming cut 0 bases from V and 6 bases from J; bases unmatched to any gene: 2. CDR3 size: 14 residues. CDR1 and CDR2 (germline): SGHAT, FQDESV (reference sequence).

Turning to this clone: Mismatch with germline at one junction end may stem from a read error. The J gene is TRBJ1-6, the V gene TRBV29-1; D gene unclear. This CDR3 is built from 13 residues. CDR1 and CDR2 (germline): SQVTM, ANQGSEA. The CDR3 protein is CSVQEDYNSPLRF. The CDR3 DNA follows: TGCAGCGTTCAAGAGGACTATAATTCACCCCTCCGCTTT. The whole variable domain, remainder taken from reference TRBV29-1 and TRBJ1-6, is SAVISQKPSRDICQRGTSLTIQCQVDSQVTMMFWYRQQPGQSLTLIATANQGSEATYESGFVIDKFPISRPNLTFSTLTVSNMSPEDSSIYLCSVQEDYNSPLRFGNGTRLTVT.

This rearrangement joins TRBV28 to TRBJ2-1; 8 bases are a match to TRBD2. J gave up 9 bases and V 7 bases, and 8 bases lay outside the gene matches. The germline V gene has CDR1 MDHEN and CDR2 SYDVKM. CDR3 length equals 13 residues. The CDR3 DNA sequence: TGTGCCAGCAAGACGGGAGGGCCAGGTGAGCAGTTCTTC. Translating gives CASKTGGPGEQFF.

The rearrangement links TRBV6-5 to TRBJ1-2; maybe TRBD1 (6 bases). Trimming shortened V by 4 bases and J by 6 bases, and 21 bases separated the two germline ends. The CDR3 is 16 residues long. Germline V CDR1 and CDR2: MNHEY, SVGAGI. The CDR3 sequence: CASSSRTGLGANGYTF. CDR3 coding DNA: TGTGCCAGCAGTTCCCGCACGGGGTTGGGGGCTAATGGCTACACCTTC.

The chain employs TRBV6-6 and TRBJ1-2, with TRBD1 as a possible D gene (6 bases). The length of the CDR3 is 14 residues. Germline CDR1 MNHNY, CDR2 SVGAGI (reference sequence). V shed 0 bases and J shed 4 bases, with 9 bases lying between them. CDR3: CASSYSQGSYGYTF. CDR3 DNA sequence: TGTGCCAGCAGTTACTCACAGGGTAGCTATGGCTACACCTTC.

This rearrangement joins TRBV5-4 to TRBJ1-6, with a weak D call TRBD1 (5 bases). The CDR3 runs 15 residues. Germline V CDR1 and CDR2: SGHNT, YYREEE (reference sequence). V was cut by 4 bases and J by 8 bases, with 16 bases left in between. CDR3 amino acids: CASSLQVGVDSPLHF. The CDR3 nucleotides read TGTGCCAGCAGCCTACAGGTCGGAGTCGATTCACCCCTCCACTTT.

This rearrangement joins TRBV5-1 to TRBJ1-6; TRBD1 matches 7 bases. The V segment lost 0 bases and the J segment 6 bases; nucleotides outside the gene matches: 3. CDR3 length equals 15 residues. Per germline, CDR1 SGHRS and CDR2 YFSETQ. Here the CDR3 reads CASSLGDSPNSPLHF. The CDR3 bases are TGCGCCAGCAGCTTGGGGGACAGTCCTAATTCACCCCTCCACTTT.

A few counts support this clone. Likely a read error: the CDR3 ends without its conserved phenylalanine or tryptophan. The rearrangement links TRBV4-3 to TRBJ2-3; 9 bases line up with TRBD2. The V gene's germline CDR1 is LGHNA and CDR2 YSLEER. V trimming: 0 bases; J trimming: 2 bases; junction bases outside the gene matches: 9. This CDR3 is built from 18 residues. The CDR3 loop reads CASSQETPSGADTDTQYV. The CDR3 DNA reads TGCGCCAGCAGCCAAGAGACTCCTAGCGGGGCTGACACAGATACGCAGTATGTT.

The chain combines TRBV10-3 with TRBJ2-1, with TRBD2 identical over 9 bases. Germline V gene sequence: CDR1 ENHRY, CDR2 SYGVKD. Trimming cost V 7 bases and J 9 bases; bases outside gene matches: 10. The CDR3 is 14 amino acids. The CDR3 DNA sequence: TGTGCCATCACGGTGGGCGGGGGGGCCGCTGAGCAGTTCTTC. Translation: CAITVGGGAAEQFF.

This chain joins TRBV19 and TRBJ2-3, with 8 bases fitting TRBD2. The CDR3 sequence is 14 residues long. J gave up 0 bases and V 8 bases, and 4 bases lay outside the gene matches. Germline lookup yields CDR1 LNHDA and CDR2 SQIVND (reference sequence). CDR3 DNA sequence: TGTGCCAGTCGACCTAGCGGGAGCACAGATACGCAGTATTTT. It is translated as CASRPSGSTDTQYF.

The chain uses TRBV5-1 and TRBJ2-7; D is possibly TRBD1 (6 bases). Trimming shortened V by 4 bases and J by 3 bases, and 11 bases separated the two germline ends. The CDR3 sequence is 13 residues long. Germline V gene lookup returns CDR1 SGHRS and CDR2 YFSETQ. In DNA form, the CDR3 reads TGCGCCAGCAGCGGAGGACAGAGCTACGAGCAGTACTTC. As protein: CASSGGQSYEQYF.

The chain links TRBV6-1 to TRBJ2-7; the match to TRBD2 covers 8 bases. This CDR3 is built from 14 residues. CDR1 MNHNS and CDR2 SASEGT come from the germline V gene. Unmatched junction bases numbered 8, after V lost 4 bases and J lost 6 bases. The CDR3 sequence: CASSGRGADGEQYF. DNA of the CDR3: TGTGCCAGCAGTGGGCGGGGGGCCGACGGCGAGCAGTACTTC.

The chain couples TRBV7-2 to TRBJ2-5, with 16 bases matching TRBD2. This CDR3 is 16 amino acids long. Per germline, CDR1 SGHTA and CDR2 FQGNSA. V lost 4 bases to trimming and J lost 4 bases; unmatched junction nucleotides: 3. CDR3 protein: CASSSGLAGGRETQYF. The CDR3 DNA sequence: TGTGCCAGCAGCTCGGGACTAGCGGGGGGGCGAGAGACCCAGTACTTC.

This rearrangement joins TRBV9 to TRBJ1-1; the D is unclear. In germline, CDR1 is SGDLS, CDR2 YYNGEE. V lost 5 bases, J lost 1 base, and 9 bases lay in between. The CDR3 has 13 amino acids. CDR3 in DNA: TGTGCCAGCAGTGAACCAGGGAACACTGAAGCTTTCTTT. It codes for CASSEPGNTEAFF.

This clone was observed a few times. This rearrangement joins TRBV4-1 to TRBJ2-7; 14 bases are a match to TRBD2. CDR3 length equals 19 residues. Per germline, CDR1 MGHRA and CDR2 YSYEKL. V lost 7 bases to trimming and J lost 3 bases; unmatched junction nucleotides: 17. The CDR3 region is CASTKDPGTSGSHHYEQYF. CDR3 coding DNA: TGCGCCAGCACCAAAGACCCCGGGACTAGCGGGAGCCACCACTACGAGCAGTACTTC.

The CDR3 DNA reads as TGTGCCAGCAGCTTTGAGCGGGAGTCGGGAGAGCAGTACTTC. Translation gives CASSFERESGEQYF. This chain uses TRBV7-9 with TRBJ2-7; 8 bases agree with TRBD2. Trimming cost V 3 bases and J 7 bases; bases outside gene matches: 8. This CDR3 comprises 14 residues. The germline V gene encodes CDR1 SEHNR and CDR2 FQNEAQ (reference sequence).

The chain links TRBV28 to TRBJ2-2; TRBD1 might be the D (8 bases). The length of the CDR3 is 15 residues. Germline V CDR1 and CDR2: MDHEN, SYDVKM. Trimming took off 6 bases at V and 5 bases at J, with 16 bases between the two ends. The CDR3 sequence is CASSTGGVGTGELFF. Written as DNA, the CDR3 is TGTGCCAGCAGCACAGGGGGGGTTGGAACCGGGGAGCTGTTTTTT.

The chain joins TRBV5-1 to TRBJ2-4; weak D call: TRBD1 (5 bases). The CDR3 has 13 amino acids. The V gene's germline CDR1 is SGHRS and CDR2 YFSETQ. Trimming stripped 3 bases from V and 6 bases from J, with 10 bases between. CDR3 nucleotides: TGCGCCAGCAGCTCCCAAGGGGCAAACATTCAGTACTTC. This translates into CASSSQGANIQYF.

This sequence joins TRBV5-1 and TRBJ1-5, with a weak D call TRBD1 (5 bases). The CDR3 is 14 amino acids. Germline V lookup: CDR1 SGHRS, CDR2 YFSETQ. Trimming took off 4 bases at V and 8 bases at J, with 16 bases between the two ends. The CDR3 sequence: CASSERSGIEPQHF. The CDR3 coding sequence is TGCGCCAGCAGCGAAAGGTCAGGGATTGAGCCCCAGCATTTT.

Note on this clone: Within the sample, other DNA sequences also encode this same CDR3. The CDR3 region has the DNA TGCGCCAGCAGCTTGGGTGTTCAGGAGACCCAGTACTTC. Its protein is CASSLGVQETQYF. This chain connects TRBV5-1 to TRBJ2-5; no definite D call. V lost 0 bases to trimming and J lost 5 bases, with 8 bases between them. The CDR3 length is 13 residues. The germline CDR1 and CDR2 sequences are SGHRS and YFSETQ.